These T cell receptor beta chains were read from a single sample in a study of cytomegalovirus exposure and HLA in healthy donors. This table comes from immunoSEQ multiplex PCR, and its TCRdb copy is limited to in-frame clones, with some not included. The sample carries over 120,000 clones, 89% recorded once. Specimen: PBMCs. These receptors came from a woman under 30 in good health and CMV-seropositive. CDR3s include the opening cysteine and the closing phenylalanine or tryptophan. D genes are given only for firm matches. For some rows the clone size is stated as once, few or many, or as a class when expanded; others skip it.

D gene	clone size	V gene	J gene	CDR3 DNA	CDR3 protein
TRBD1	.	TRBV4-1	TRBJ2-7	TGCGCCAGCAGACAGGGCGGCGGACAGGGGCCCTACGAGCAGTACTTC	CASRQGGGQGPYEQYF
TRBD1	.	TRBV4-1	TRBJ1-4	TGCGCCAGCAGCCGCGGACAGGGTAGTGAAAAACTGTTTTTT	CASSRGQGSEKLFF
.	.	TRBV10-3	TRBJ2-3	TGTGCCATCAGTGCGGTCACAGATACGCAGTATTTT	CAISAVTDTQYF
TRBD1	.	TRBV30	TRBJ1-3	TGTGCCTGGGGGAAACAGGGGTTTGGAAACACCATATATTTT	CAWGKQGFGNTIYF
TRBD1	.	TRBV7-2	TRBJ1-2	TGTGCCAGCAGCTTAGCGGGGACAGTATATGGCTACACCTTC	CASSLAGTVYGYTF
.	.	TRBV18	TRBJ2-5	TGTGCCAGCTCACCCGAAGAGACCCAGTACTTC	CASSPEETQYF
.	.	TRBV6-5	TRBJ1-2	TGTGCCAGCAGTTCCCCCACAGGGACGGATGGCTACACCTTC	CASSSPTGTDGYTF
.	once	TRBV30	TRBJ1-2	TGTGCCTGGAGTGAGGGGTCCTATGGCTACACCTTC	CAWSEGSYGYTF
.	.	TRBV5-5	TRBJ2-1	TGTGCCAGCAGCTTGGAAAGAGGGAATGAGCAGTTCTTC	CASSLERGNEQFF
TRBD1	few	TRBV27	TRBJ1-5	TGTGCCAGCAGTGGGACAGAAAATCAGCCCCAGCATTTT	CASSGTENQPQHF
.	.	TRBV29-1	TRBJ2-2	TGCAGCGGAAGGACAGACTACACCGGGGAGCTGTTTTTT	CSGRTDYTGELFF
.	.	TRBV10-3	TRBJ2-5	TGTGCCTCCCTGGGGCAGCAACAAGAGACCCAGTACTTC	CASLGQQQETQYF